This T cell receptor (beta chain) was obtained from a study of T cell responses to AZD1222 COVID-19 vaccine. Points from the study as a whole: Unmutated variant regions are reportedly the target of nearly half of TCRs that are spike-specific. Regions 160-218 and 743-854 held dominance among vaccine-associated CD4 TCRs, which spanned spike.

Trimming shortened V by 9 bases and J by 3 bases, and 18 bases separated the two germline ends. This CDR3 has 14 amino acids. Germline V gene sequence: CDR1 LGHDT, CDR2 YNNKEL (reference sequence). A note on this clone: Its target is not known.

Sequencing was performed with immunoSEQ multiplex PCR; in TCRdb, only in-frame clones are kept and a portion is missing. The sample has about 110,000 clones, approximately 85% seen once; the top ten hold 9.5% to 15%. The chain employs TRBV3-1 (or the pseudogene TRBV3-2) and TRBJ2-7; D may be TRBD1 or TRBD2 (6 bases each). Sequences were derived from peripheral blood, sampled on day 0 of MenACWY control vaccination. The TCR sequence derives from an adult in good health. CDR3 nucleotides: TGTGCCAGAGATCGGCGGGACATCCTCTACGAGCAGTACTTC. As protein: CARDRRDILYEQYF.